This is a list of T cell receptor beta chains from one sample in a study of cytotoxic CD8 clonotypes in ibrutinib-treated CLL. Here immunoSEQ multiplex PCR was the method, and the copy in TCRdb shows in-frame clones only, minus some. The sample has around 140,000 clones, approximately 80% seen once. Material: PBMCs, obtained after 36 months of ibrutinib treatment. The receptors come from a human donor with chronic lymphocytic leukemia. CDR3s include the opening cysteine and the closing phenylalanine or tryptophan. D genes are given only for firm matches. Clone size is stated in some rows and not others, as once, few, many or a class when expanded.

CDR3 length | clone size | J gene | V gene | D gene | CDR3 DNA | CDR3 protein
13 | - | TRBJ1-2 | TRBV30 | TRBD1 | TGTGCCTGGAGTGTCGCGGGACAGAATGGCTACACCTTC | CAWSVAGQNGYTF
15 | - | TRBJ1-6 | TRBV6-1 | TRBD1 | TGTGCCAGCAGTGGGGACAGCGGGGGGAATTCACCCCTCCACTTT | CASSGDSGGNSPLHF
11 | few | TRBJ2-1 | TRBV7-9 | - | TGTGCCAGCAGCCCATGGGATGAGCAGTTCTTC | CASSPWDEQFF
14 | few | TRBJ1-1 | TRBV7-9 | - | TGTGCCAGCAGCTTCCTCTTGCTTGGCACTGAAGCTTTCTTT | CASSFLLLGTEAFF
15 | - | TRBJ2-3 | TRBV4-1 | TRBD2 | TGCGCCAGCAGCCGGGGGGGTCCGCCCCCAGATACGCAGTATTTT | CASSRGGPPPDTQYF
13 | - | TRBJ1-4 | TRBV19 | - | TGTGCCAGTAGGTTCGCGGGGAATGAAAAACTGTTTTTT | CASRFAGNEKLFF
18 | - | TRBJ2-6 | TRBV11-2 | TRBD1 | TGTGCCAGCAGTCCAGCCAAGACAGGGTTCTCTGGGGCCAACGTCCTGACTTTC | CASSPAKTGFSGANVLTF
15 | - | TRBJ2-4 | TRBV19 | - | TGTGCCAGTAGTCCCGGGCCCCTGAGCGCAAACATTCAGTACTTC | CASSPGPLSANIQYF
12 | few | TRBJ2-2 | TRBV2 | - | TGTGCCAGCAGTGACACCACCGGGGAGCTGTTTTTT | CASSDTTGELFF
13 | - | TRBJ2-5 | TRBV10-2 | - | TGCGCCAGCCGAAGGACAGATCAAGAGACCCAGTACTTC | CASRRTDQETQYF
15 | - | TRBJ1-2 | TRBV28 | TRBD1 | TGTGCCAGCAGTTGGCCCGGGACAGGAAGTCTTGGCTACACCTTC | CASSWPGTGSLGYTF
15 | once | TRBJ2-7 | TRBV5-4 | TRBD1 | TGTGCCAGCAGCCCGGACACAGGGGGTCCCTACGAGCAGTACTTC | CASSPDTGGPYEQYF
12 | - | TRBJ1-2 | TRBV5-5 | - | TGTGCCAGCACCTGGACAGTCTATGGCTACACCTTC | CASTWTVYGYTF
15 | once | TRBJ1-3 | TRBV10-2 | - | TGCGCCAGCAGTGAGAGTGGATTCTCTGGAAACACCATATATTTT | CASSESGFSGNTIYF
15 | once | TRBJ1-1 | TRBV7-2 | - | TGTGCCAGCAGTCCCACAGACGCCCTGAACACTGAAGCTTTCTTT | CASSPTDALNTEAFF
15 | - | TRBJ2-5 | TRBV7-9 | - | TGTGCCAGCAGCTTAGGAGACACCTGGCAAGAGACCCAGTACTTC | CASSLGDTWQETQYF
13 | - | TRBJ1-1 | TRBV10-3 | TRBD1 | TGTGCCATCATGGGACAGACCAACACTGAAGCTTTCTTT | CAIMGQTNTEAFF